Below, one T cell receptor (beta chain) is given with its context. The entry originates in a study of sequential checkpoint blockade in melanoma. Whole-study context: TCRβ was sequenced from DNA of about a hundred pretreatment tumors.

Indicated treatment: randomized to nivolumab then ipilimumab (arm A) or the reverse (arm B). Method: immunoSEQ multiplex PCR; TCRdb's copy keeps in-frame clones and lacks some. Of about 5,600 clones listed, approximately 35% are singletons. The CDR3 runs to 13 residues. V lost 7 bases and J 4 bases, leaving 11 bases between the germline ends. Sequenced material: tumor tissue (inferred from file names), taken from a patient given nivolumab and ipilimumab in sequence. The chain is built from TRBV23-1 and TRBJ1-3, with a possible D match to TRBD1 (6 bases). TRBV23-1 is an ORF, with its function uncertain. The clonotype originates from a human donor with melanoma. For the CDR3, the DNA is TGCGCCAGCACAGGACAGCGGGGAAACACCATATATTTT. This sequence encodes CASTGQRGNTIYF.